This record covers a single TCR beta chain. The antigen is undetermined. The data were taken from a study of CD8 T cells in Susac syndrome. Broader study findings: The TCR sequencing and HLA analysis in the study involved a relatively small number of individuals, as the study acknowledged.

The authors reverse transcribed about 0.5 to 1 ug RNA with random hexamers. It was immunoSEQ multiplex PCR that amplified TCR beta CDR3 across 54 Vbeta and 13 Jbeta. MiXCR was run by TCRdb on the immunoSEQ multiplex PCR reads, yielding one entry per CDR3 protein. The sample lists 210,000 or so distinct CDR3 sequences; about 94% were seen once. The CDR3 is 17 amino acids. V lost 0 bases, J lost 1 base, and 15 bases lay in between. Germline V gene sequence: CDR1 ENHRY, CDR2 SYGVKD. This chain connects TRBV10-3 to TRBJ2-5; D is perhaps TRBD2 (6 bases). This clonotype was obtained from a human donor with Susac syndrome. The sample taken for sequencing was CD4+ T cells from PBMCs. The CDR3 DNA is TGTGCCATCAGTGAGTCGTCCCACGAAGCGGGCCAAGAGACCCAGTACTTC. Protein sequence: CAISESSHEAGQETQYF.